This is a list of T cell receptor beta chains from one sample in a study of cytotoxic CD8 clonotypes in ibrutinib-treated CLL. The assay was immunoSEQ multiplex PCR, and TCRdb's table has in-frame clones only and misses some. The sample has around 30,000 clones; about three fifths are singletons. The sequencing used PBMCs, collected before ibrutinib treatment. Receptors originate from a human donor with chronic lymphocytic leukemia. The CDR3 runs from the conserved cysteine through the conserved F or W. Fields, in order: CDR3 protein, CDR3 DNA, CDR3 length, clone size, V gene, D gene, J gene. A D gene is named only where the DNA matches it firmly. Size values are once, few and many counts, or a class for expanded clones, and some rows have none.

CDR3 protein: CASSASLAGGAEQFF
CDR3 DNA: TGTGCCAGTAGCGCCTCTCTAGCGGGGGGTGCTGAGCAGTTCTTC
CDR3 length: 15
clone size: .
V gene: TRBV19
D gene: TRBD2
J gene: TRBJ2-1

CDR3 protein: CASSPTSGGYEQYF
CDR3 DNA: TGTGCCAGCAGCCCAACTAGCGGGGGGTACGAGCAGTACTTC
CDR3 length: 14
clone size: few
V gene: TRBV11-1
D gene: TRBD2
J gene: TRBJ2-7

CDR3 protein: CASGGTANVGYTF
CDR3 DNA: TGTGCCAGCGGCGGGACGGCTAACGTGGGCTACACCTTC
CDR3 length: 13
clone size: .
V gene: TRBV5-6
D gene: .
J gene: TRBJ1-2

CDR3 protein: CASSPLGGVEQYF
CDR3 DNA: TGTGCCAGCTCACCATTAGGGGGAGTCGAGCAGTACTTC
CDR3 length: 13
clone size: .
V gene: TRBV18
D gene: .
J gene: TRBJ2-7

CDR3 protein: CASTYEPTGARGYTF
CDR3 DNA: TGTGCCAGCACCTACGAACCGACAGGGGCGCGGGGCTACACCTTC
CDR3 length: 15
clone size: .
V gene: TRBV2
D gene: TRBD1
J gene: TRBJ1-2

CDR3 protein: CASTVTGVNQPQHF
CDR3 DNA: TGTGCCAGCACCGTGACAGGGGTTAATCAGCCCCAGCATTTT
CDR3 length: 14
clone size: few
V gene: TRBV6-1
D gene: TRBD1
J gene: TRBJ1-5

CDR3 protein: CAWSVGPGETQYF
CDR3 DNA: TGTGCCTGGAGTGTGGGCCCCGGTGAGACCCAGTACTTC
CDR3 length: 13
clone size: .
V gene: TRBV30
D gene: .
J gene: TRBJ2-5

CDR3 protein: CASRMDYNEQFF
CDR3 DNA: TGTGCCAGCAGGATGGACTACAATGAGCAGTTCTTC
CDR3 length: 12
clone size: .
V gene: TRBV28
D gene: .
J gene: TRBJ2-1

CDR3 protein: CASSLQGDYGYTF
CDR3 DNA: TGCGCCAGCAGCTTACAGGGTGACTATGGCTACACCTTC
CDR3 length: 13
clone size: .
V gene: TRBV5-1
D gene: .
J gene: TRBJ1-2

CDR3 protein: CASSQDGVYGEQYF
CDR3 DNA: TGTGCCAGCAGCCAAGACGGAGTATATGGAGAGCAGTACTTC
CDR3 length: 14
clone size: .
V gene: TRBV4-2
D gene: .
J gene: TRBJ2-7

CDR3 protein: CASSLAGGDYGYTF
CDR3 DNA: TGCGCCAGCAGCTTGGCGGGGGGCGACTATGGCTACACCTTC
CDR3 length: 14
clone size: few
V gene: TRBV5-1
D gene: .
J gene: TRBJ1-2

CDR3 protein: CASSLGGSNQPQHF
CDR3 DNA: TGTGCCAGCAGCCTTGGGGGAAGCAATCAGCCCCAGCATTTT
CDR3 length: 14
clone size: few
V gene: TRBV14
D gene: .
J gene: TRBJ1-5

CDR3 protein: CSVQGTDTQYF
CDR3 DNA: TGCAGCGTACAGGGGACGGATACGCAGTATTTT
CDR3 length: 11
clone size: .
V gene: TRBV29-1
D gene: TRBD1
J gene: TRBJ2-3

CDR3 protein: CASSGRSPLYGYTF
CDR3 DNA: TGTGCCAGCAGCGGCCGTTCACCCCTCTATGGCTACACCTTC
CDR3 length: 14
clone size: .
V gene: TRBV2
D gene: .
J gene: TRBJ1-2

CDR3 protein: CASSLKGMGAFF
CDR3 DNA: TGTGCCAGCAGCTTGAAGGGAATGGGCGCTTTCTTT
CDR3 length: 12
clone size: .
V gene: TRBV5-4
D gene: .
J gene: TRBJ1-1

CDR3 protein: CASSLDSELSMHGDEQFF
CDR3 DNA: TGTGCCAGCAGCTTAGATTCGGAACTTTCCATGCATGGGGATGAGCAGTTCTTC
CDR3 length: 18
clone size: few
V gene: TRBV11-2
D gene: .
J gene: TRBJ2-1

CDR3 protein: CASSEVNSRQPQHF
CDR3 DNA: TGTGCCAGCAGTGAAGTAAACAGTCGGCAGCCCCAGCATTTT
CDR3 length: 14
clone size: few
V gene: TRBV2
D gene: .
J gene: TRBJ1-5

CDR3 protein: CASSNGQPNTEAFF
CDR3 DNA: TGCGCCAGCAGCAACGGACAGCCGAACACTGAAGCTTTCTTT
CDR3 length: 14
clone size: few
V gene: TRBV5-1
D gene: .
J gene: TRBJ1-1

CDR3 protein: CASSLANQPQHF
CDR3 DNA: TGTGCCAGCAGCTTGGCGAATCAGCCCCAGCATTTT
CDR3 length: 12
clone size: .
V gene: TRBV7-9
D gene: .
J gene: TRBJ1-5

CDR3 protein: CASSARRTANNQPQHF
CDR3 DNA: TGTGCCAGCAGTGCCAGGAGGACAGCGAATAATCAGCCCCAGCATTTT
CDR3 length: 16
clone size: .
V gene: TRBV6-1
D gene: .
J gene: TRBJ1-5

CDR3 protein: CASSVRQGNGYTF
CDR3 DNA: TGTGCCAGCAGTGTACGACAGGGGAATGGCTACACCTTC
CDR3 length: 13
clone size: few
V gene: TRBV25-1
D gene: TRBD1
J gene: TRBJ1-2

CDR3 protein: CATRQLAGGLDEQFF
CDR3 DNA: TGTGCCACCCGACAGCTAGCGGGGGGCTTGGATGAGCAGTTCTTC
CDR3 length: 15
clone size: .
V gene: TRBV19
D gene: TRBD2
J gene: TRBJ2-1